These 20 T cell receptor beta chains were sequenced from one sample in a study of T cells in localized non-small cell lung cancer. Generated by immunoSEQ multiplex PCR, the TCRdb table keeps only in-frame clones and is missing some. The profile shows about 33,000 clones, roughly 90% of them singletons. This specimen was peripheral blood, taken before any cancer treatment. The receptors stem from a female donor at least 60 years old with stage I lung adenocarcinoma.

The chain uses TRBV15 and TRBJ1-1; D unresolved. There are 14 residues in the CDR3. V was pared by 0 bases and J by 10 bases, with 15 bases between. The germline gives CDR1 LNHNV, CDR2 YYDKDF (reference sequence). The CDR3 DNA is TGTGCCACCAGCAGAGATGGTCCGTCCCGGGTAGCTTTCTTT. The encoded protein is CATSRDGPSRVAFF. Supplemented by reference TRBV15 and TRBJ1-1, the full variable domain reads DAMVIQNPRYQVTQFGKPVTLSCSQTLNHNVMYWYQQKSSQAPKLLFHYYDKDFNNEADTPDNFQSRRPNTSFCFLDIRSPGLGDTAMYLCATSRDGPSRVAFFGQGTRLTVV.

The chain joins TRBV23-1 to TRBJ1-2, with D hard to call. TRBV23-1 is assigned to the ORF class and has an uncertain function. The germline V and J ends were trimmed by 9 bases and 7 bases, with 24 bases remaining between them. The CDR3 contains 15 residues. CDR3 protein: CARARPLSRKVGYTF. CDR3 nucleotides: TGCGCCAGAGCCCGTCCTTTGAGCAGGAAAGTTGGCTACACCTTC.

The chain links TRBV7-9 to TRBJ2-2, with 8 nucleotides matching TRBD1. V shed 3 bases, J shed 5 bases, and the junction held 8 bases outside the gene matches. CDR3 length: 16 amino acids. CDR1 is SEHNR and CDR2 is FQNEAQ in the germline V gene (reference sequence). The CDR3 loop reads CASSFLGQGRTGELFF. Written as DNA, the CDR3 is TGTGCCAGCAGCTTTCTAGGACAGGGTCGGACCGGGGAGCTGTTTTTT.

CDR3 residues: CASSSTGSGYTF. DNA for the CDR3: TGTGCCAGCAGCTCGACAGGTAGTGGCTACACCTTC. This chain connects TRBV5-8 to TRBJ1-2, with D possibly matching TRBD1 (6 bases). The germline CDR1 and CDR2 sequences are SGHTS and YDEGEE. CDR3 length: 12 residues. Trimming pared 3 bases from V and 7 bases from J, leaving 10 bases between.

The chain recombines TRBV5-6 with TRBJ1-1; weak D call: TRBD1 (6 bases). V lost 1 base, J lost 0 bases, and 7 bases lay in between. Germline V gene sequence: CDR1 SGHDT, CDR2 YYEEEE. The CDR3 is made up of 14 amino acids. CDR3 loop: CASSLQGMNTEAFF. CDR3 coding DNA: TGTGCCAGCAGCTTGCAGGGGATGAACACTGAAGCTTTCTTT.

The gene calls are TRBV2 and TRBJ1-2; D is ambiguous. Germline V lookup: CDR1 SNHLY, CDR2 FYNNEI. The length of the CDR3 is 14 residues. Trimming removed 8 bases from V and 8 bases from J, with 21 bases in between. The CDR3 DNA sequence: TGTGCCAGCCGCCGGGATTCAGGCTTGTGGGGCTACACCTTC. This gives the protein CASRRDSGLWGYTF.

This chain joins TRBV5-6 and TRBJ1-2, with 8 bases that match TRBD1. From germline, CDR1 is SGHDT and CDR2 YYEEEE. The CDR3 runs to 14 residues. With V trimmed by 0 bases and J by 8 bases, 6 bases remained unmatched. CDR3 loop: CASSLGQGAGGYTF. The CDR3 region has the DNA TGTGCCAGCAGCTTGGGGCAGGGGGCCGGCGGCTACACCTTC.

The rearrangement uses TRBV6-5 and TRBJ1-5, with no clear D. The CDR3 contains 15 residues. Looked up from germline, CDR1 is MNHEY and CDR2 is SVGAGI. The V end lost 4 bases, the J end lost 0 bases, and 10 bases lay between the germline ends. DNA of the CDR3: TGTGCCAGCAGTTCTACCCACAATAGCAATCAGCCCCAGCATTTT. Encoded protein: CASSSTHNSNQPQHF.

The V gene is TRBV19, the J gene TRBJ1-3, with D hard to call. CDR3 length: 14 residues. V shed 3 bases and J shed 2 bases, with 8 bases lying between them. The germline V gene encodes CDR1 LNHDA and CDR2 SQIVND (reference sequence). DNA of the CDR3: TGTGCCAGTAGTATTGGAGTCCCTGGAAACACCATATATTTT. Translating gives CASSIGVPGNTIYF.

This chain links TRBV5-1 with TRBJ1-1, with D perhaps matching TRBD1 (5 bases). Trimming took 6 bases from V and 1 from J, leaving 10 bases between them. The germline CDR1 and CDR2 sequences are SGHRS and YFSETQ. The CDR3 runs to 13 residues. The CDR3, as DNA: TGCGCCAGCACTTCTGGGGGGAACACTGAAGCTTTCTTT. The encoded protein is CASTSGGNTEAFF.

CDR3 loop: CASSEDRVGEQYF. As DNA, the CDR3 is TGCGCCAGCAGTGAGGACAGGGTTGGCGAGCAGTACTTC. The gene calls are TRBV10-2 and TRBJ2-7, with 7 bases identical to TRBD1. The CDR3 consists of 13 residues. The V gene's germline CDR1 is WSHSY and CDR2 SAAADI. Trimming at V came to 2 bases and at J to 6 bases, leaving 4 bases not matched to a gene.

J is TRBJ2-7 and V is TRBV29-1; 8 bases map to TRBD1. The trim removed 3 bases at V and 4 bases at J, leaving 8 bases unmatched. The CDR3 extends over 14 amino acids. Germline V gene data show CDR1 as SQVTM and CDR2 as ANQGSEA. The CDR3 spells CSVELRTGFYEQYF. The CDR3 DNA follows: TGCAGCGTTGAGTTGAGGACAGGGTTTTACGAGCAGTACTTC.

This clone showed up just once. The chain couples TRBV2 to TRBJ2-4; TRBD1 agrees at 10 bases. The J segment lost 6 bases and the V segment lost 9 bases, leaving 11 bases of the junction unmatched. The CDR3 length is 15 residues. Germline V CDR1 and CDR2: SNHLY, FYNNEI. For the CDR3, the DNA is TGTGCCAGAGACTCCGGGACAGGGGCAACAAACATTCAGTACTTC. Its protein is CARDSGTGATNIQYF.

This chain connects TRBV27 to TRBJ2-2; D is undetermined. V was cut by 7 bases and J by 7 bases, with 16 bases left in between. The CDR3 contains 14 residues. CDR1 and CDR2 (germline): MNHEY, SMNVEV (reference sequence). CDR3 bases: TGTGCCAGCAACAACCTGGGCGGTGGCGGGGAGCTGTTTTTT. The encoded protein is CASNNLGGGGELFF.

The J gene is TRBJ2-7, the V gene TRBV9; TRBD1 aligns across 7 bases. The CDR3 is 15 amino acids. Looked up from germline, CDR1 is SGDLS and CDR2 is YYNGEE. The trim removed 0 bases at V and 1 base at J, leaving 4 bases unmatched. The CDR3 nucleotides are TGTGCCAGCAGCGTAGGACAGGGTACGTCCTACGAGCAGTACTTC. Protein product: CASSVGQGTSYEQYF. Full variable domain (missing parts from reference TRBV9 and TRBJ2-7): DSGVTQTPKHLITATGQRVTLRCSPRSGDLSVYWYQQSLDQGLQFLIQYYNGEERAKGNILERFSAQQFPDLHSELNLSSLELGDSALYFCASSVGQGTSYEQYFGPGTRLTVT.

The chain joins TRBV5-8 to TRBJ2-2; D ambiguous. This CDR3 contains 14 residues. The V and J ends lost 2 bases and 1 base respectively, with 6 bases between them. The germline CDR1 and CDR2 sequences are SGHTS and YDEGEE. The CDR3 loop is CASSLLRNTGELFF. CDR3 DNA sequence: TGTGCCAGCAGCTTACTCAGGAACACCGGGGAGCTGTTTTTT.

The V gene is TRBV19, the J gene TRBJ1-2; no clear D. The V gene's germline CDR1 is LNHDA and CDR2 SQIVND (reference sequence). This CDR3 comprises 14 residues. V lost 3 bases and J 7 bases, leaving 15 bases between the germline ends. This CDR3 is CASSIPGVRSGYTF. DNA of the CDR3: TGTGCCAGTAGTATCCCCGGAGTGAGGTCTGGCTACACCTTC.

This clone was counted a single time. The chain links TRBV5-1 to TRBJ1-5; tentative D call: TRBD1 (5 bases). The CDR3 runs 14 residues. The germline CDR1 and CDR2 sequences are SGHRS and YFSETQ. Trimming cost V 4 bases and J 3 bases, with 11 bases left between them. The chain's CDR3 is CASSPDSNNQPQHF. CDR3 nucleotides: TGCGCCAGCAGCCCCGACAGCAACAATCAGCCCCAGCATTTT.

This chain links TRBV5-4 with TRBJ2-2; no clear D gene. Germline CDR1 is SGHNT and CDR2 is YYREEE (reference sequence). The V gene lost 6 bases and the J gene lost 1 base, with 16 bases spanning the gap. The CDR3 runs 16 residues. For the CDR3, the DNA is TGTGCCAGCACCCGAGGTGGGCGAGGGAACACCGGGGAGCTGTTTTTT. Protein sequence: CASTRGGRGNTGELFF.

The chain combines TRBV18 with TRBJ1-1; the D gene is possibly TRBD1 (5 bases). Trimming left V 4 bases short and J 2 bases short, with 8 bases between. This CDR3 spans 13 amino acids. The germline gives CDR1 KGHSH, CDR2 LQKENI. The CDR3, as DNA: TGTGCCAGCTCACGAGGGGAAAACACTGAAGCTTTCTTT. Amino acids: CASSRGENTEAFF. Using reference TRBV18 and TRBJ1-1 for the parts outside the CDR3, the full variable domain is NAGVMQNPRHLVRRRGQEARLRCSPMKGHSHVYWYRQLPEEGLKFMVYLQKENIIDESGMPKERFSAEFPKEGPSILRIQQVVRGDSAAYFCASSRGENTEAFFGQGTRLTVV.